These 2 T cell receptor beta chains were all obtained from the same sample, sequenced in a study of cytomegalovirus exposure and HLA in healthy donors. The repertoire was sequenced with immunoSEQ multiplex PCR; TCRdb's copy has only in-frame clones and lacks some. The data contain some 150,000 clones, approximately 89% of them seen just once; the ten biggest clones take up 2.7%. The specimen sequenced was PBMCs. The origin of the receptors is a young man in good health and CMV-seropositive.

The V and J genes are TRBV9 and TRBJ1-4; no clear D gene. CDR3 size: 13 residues. Germline CDR1 is SGDLS and CDR2 is YYNGEE. V was cut by 0 bases and J by 12 bases, with 12 bases left in between. CDR3 sequence reads: CASSVDFRGELFF. DNA for the CDR3: TGTGCCAGCAGCGTAGATTTTCGCGGAGAACTGTTTTTT.

The V gene is TRBV15, the J gene TRBJ2-2; 8 nucleotides match TRBD1. The CDR3 extends over 17 amino acids. The trim removed 0 bases at V and 1 base at J, leaving 4 bases unmatched. The germline gives CDR1 LNHNV, CDR2 YYDKDF (reference sequence). The CDR3 DNA sequence: TGTGCCACCAGCAGAGATTCTACAGGGGGGAACACCGGGGAGCTGTTTTTT. Encoded protein: CATSRDSTGGNTGELFF.